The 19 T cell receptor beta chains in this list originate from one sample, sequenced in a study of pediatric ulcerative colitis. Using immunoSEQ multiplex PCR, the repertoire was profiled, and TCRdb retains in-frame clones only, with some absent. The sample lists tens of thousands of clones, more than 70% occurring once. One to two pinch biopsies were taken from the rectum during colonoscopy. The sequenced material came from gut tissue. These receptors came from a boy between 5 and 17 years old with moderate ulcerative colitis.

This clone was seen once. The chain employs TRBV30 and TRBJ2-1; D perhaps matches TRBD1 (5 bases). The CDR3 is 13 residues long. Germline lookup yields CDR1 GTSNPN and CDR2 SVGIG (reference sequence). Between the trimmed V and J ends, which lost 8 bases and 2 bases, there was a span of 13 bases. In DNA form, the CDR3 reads TGTGCCCTTGACAGCTCAGCCTACAATGAGCAGTTCTTC. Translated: CALDSSAYNEQFF.

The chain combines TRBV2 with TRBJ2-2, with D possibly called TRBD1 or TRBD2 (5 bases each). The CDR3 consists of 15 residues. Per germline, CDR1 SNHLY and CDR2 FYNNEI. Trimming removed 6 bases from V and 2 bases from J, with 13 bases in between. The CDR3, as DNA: TGTGCCAGCAGAGTCTTAGGGACCAACACCGGGGAGCTGTTTTTT. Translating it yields CASRVLGTNTGELFF.

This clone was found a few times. The CDR3 sequence: CASSPRGAGNTIYF. The CDR3 DNA is TGTGCCAGCTCACCACGGGGGGCTGGAAACACCATATATTTT. The chain carries TRBV18 and TRBJ1-3; D may be TRBD1 (5 bases). V dropped 1 base and J dropped 2 bases, with 6 bases sitting between them. CDR1 KGHSH and CDR2 LQKENI come from the germline V gene. CDR3 length: 14 residues.

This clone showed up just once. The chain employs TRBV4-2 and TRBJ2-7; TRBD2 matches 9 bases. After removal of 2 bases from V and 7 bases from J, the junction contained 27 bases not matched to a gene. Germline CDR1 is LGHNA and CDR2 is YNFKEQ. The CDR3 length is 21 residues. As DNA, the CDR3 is TGTGCCAGCAGCCAAAGCCCCGCTCCTAGTTGGGGGCGGGAGGGCTTACGGGAGCAGTACTTC. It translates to CASSQSPAPSWGREGLREQYF.

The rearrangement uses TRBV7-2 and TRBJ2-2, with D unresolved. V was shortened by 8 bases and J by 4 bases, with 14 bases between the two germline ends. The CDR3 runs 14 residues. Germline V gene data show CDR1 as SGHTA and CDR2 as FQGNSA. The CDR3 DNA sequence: TGTGCCAGCCCACCTTCTCGGCGCACCGGGGAGCTGTTTTTT. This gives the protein CASPPSRRTGELFF.

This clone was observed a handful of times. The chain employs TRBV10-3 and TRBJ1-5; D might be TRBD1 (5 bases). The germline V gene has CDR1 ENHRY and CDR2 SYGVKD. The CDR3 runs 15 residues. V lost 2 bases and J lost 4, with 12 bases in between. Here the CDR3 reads CAISEARGTNQPQHF. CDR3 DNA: TGTGCCATCAGTGAGGCGAGGGGCACAAATCAGCCCCAGCATTTT.

As DNA, the CDR3 is TGTGCCAGCAGAATCGCCGAGGTATATTCACCCCTCCACTTT. Translated, it gives CASRIAEVYSPLHF. V is TRBV27 and J is TRBJ1-6; D remains ambiguous. Trimming took 6 bases from V and 8 from J, leaving 14 bases between them. The CDR3 runs to 14 residues. Germline values: CDR1 MNHEY, CDR2 SMNVEV (reference sequence).

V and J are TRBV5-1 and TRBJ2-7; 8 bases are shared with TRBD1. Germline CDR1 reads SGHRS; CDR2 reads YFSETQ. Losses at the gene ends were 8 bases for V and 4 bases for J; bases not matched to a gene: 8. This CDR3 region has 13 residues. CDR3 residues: CASQLDRDYEQYF. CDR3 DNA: TGCGCCAGTCAATTGGACAGGGATTACGAGCAGTACTTC.

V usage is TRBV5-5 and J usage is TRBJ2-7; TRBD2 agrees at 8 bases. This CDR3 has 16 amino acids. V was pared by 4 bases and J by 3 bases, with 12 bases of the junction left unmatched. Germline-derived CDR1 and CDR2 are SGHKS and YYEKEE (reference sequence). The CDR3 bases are TGTGCCAGCAGCCCTATTAAGACTAGCGAGAACTACGAGCAGTACTTC. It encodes CASSPIKTSENYEQYF.

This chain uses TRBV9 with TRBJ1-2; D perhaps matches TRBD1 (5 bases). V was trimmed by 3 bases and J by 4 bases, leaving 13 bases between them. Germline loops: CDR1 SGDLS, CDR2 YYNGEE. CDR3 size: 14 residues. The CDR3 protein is CASSALGLPYGYTF. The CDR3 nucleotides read TGTGCCAGCAGCGCTTTGGGACTGCCCTATGGCTACACCTTC.

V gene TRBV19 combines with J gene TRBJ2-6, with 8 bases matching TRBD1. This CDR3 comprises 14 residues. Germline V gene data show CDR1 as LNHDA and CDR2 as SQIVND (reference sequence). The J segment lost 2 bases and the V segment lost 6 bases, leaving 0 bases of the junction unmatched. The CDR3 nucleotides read TGTGCCAGTAGGACAGGGGCTGGGGCCAACGTCCTGACTTTC. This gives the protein CASRTGAGANVLTF.

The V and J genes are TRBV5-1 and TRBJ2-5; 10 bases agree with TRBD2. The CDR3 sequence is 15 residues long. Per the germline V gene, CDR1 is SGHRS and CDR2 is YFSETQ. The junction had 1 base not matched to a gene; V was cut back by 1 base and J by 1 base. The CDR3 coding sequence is TGCGCCAGCAGCTTGCCTAGCGGGGGCCAAGAGACCCAGTACTTC. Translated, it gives CASSLPSGGQETQYF.

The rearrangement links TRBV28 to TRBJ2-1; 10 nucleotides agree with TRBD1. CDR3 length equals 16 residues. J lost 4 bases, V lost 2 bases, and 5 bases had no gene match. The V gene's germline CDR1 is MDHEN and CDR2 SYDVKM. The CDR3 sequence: CASSLGDRGRYNEQFF. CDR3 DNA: TGTGCCAGCAGTTTAGGGGACAGGGGTCGGTACAATGAGCAGTTCTTC.

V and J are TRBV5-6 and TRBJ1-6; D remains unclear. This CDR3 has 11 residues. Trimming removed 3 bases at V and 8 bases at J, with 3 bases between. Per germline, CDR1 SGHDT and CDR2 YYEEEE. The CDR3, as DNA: TGTGCCAGCAGCTCTCATTCACCCCTCCACTTT. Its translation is CASSSHSPLHF.

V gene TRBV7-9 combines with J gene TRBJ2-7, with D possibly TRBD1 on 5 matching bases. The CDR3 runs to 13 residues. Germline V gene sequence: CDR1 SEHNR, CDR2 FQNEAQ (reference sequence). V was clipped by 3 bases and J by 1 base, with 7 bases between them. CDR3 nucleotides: TGTGCCAGCAGCTTGGACACTTCCTACGAGCAGTACTTC. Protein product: CASSLDTSYEQYF.

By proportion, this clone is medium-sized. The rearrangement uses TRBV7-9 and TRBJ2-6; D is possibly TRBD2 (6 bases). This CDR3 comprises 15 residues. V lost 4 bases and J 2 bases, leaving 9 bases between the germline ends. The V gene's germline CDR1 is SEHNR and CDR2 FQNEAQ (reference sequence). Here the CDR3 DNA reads TGTGCCAGCAGCTGGGGGGATGCTGGGGCCAACGTCCTGACTTTC. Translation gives CASSWGDAGANVLTF.

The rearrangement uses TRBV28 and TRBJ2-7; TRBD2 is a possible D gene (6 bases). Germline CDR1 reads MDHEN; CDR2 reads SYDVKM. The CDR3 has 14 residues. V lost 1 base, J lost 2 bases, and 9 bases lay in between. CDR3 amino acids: CASSLFRETYEQYF. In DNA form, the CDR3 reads TGTGCCAGCAGTTTATTTCGGGAGACCTACGAGCAGTACTTC.

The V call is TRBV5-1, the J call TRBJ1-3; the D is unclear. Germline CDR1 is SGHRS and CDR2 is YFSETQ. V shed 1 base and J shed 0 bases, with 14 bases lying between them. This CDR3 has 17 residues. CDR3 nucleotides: TGCGCCAGCAGCTTGTTTCCCGGACGGACCTCTGGAAACACCATATATTTT. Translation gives CASSLFPGRTSGNTIYF.

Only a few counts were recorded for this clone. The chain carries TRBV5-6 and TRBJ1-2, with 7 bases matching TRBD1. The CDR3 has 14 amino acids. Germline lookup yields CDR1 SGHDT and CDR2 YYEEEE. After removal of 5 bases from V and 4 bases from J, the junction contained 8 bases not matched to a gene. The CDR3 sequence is CASSSRGLGYGYTF. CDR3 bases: TGTGCCAGCAGTTCTAGGGGGCTCGGCTATGGCTACACCTTC. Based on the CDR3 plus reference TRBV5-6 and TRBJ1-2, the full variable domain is DAGVTQSPTHLIKTRGQQVTLRCSPKSGHDTVSWYQQALGQGPQFIFQYYEEEERQRGNFPDRFSGHQFPNYSSELNVNALLLGDSALYLCASSSRGLGYGYTFGSGTRLTVV.